The rows below give T cell receptor beta chains drawn from one sample of a study of cytomegalovirus exposure and HLA in healthy donors. Assay used: immunoSEQ multiplex PCR; TCRdb lists only in-frame clones, some missing. This table holds about 200,000 clones, 84% found once. Sequenced input: PBMCs. Receptors originate from a woman aged 25 to 39 in good health and CMV-seropositive. Both conserved end residues are trimmed from each CDR3. Only part of the rows carry a size: once, few, many, or a class if the clone is expanded.

TRBJ2-3 NA TRBV7-8 ASSLGAGESLGTQY
TRBJ2-1 NA TRBV18 ASSDIWASYNEQF
TRBJ2-1 NA TRBV14 ASSQDLVRGSEF
TRBJ2-2 NA TRBV7-6 ASSLISGELF
TRBJ2-5 NA TRBV6-1 ASSNTQETQY
TRBJ1-2 NA TRBV18 ASSPSGDYGYT
TRBJ1-2 medium-sized TRBV4-1 ASSREQVSANYGYT
TRBJ2-3 NA TRBV6-5 AVSRTSTDTQY
TRBJ2-7 NA TRBV6-5 ASSYRGNEQY
TRBJ1-3 NA TRBV6-5 ASSRGTEGVHTIY
TRBJ2-1 NA TRBV27 ASSFYPSSYNEQF
TRBJ1-5 NA TRBV2 ASSDGFTQH
TRBJ2-7 NA TRBV6-5 ASSSGRDWVSYEQY
TRBJ2-5 NA TRBV27 ASSNSPGNQETQY
TRBJ1-3 NA TRBV7-2 ASSFSRGQLSGNTIY
TRBJ1-4 NA TRBV27 ASSRGFEEKLF
TRBJ2-1 NA TRBV5-1 ASSSAGQANNEQF
TRBJ2-1 once TRBV20-1 SASGANEQF
TRBJ1-2 NA TRBV5-1 ASSLEVGNYGYT
TRBJ2-7 NA TRBV28 ASRPIGRPTTYEQY
TRBJ1-5 NA TRBV7-8 ASSLEGQGQKPQH
TRBJ1-2 NA TRBV7-9 ASSLNTGLTDGYT
TRBJ2-7 NA TRBV11-2 ASSLQETYYEQY
TRBJ2-3 NA TRBV6-1 ASSGIAGGWTSTDTQY
TRBJ2-7 NA TRBV28 ASIHGSGRAPYEQY
TRBJ1-2 few TRBV12-5 ASGLNEGAGYT
TRBJ2-1 NA TRBV30 AWSTAERPYNEQF
TRBJ1-2 few TRBV15 ATSRGGSGGYGYT
TRBJ1-2 NA TRBV7-3 ASSVQGDNYGYT
TRBJ2-7 NA TRBV27 ASSYSGSYEQY
TRBJ2-7 NA TRBV4-2 ASSLAGSGSGYEQY
TRBJ2-7 NA TRBV7-8 ASSRGEQY
TRBJ1-1 NA TRBV28 ASSLLNTEAF
TRBJ2-7 NA TRBV6-1 ASSEGSFLTSYEQY
TRBJ1-1 NA TRBV28 ASSLMDKAF
TRBJ2-2 few TRBV9 ASSVVGGNTGELF
TRBJ2-7 once TRBV7-2 ASSSRGSPVREQY
TRBJ1-4 NA TRBV28 ASMEGTASGEKLF
TRBJ1-1 once TRBV5-6 ASSLVVSDIMNTEAF
TRBJ2-2 NA TRBV5-4 ASSLGGTSGKSGELF
TRBJ2-3 NA TRBV9 ASSVLAEHTDTQY
TRBJ2-7 NA TRBV6-1 ASSESRVDRDYEQY
TRBJ2-3 NA TRBV4-1 ASSQLPMRLGEFTDTQY
TRBJ2-2 NA TRBV28 ASSRGGLGAGELF
TRBJ1-2 NA TRBV18 ASSPGQGTANYGYT
TRBJ1-1 NA TRBV6-1 ASREQGASGPEAF
TRBJ2-5 NA TRBV11-2 ASSLRSGSFGTQY
TRBJ2-1 NA TRBV11-3 ASSSFGTADNEQF
TRBJ2-7 NA TRBV6-1 ASSPLGGMGEQY
TRBJ1-1 NA TRBV7-9 ASSWGDSTEAF
TRBJ2-7 NA TRBV5-1 ASRPNPQGASYEQY
TRBJ1-2 NA TRBV6-6 ASSYTLAGTGYGYT
TRBJ2-6 NA TRBV5-1 ASSGRPGANVLT
TRBJ1-5 few TRBV27 ASSARGTANSNQPQH
TRBJ1-2 NA TRBV11-2 ASSLDLGSTGYT